This passage covers 30 T cell receptor beta chains from one sample sequenced in a study of prognosis after radiotherapy for stage I lung cancer. Researchers used two-round multiplex PCR to amplify TCR beta CDR3 starting from genomic DNA. Primers targeting each individual TRBV and TRBJ gene were applied in first-round PCR. TCRdb re-called the multiplex PCR reads through MiXCR, storing one row per CDR3 protein. This sample has tens of thousands of distinct CDR3 sequences, with around 32% found just once. The source was PBMCs, collected before or after stereotactic body radiation therapy (not recorded which). The receptors were gathered from a donor at least 50 years old with non-small cell lung cancer.

This clonotype was observed many times. V and J are TRBV19 and TRBJ1-6, with D unclear. CDR1 is LNHDA, CDR2 SQIVND, per germline (reference sequence). Trimming pared 7 bases from V and 4 bases from J, leaving 11 bases between. The CDR3 has 14 residues. The CDR3 DNA reads as TGTGCCAGTAACCACCCGCAGTATAATTCACCCCTCCACTTT. This translates into CASNHPQYNSPLHF.

In the case of this clonotype: This could be a read error, since a much larger clone is one nucleotide away. The V and J genes are TRBV19 and TRBJ1-1, with D hard to call. Germline lookup yields CDR1 LNHDA and CDR2 SQIVND (reference sequence). The CDR3 has 14 residues. CDR3 bases: TGTCCCAGTAGTAGCCAAGGGATTGACACTGAAGCTTTCTTT. This codes for CPSSSQGIDTEAFF.

This chain uses TRBV7-8 with TRBJ2-1; weak D call: TRBD2 (5 bases). CDR1 is SGHVS, CDR2 FQNEAQ, per germline. Between the trimmed V and J ends, which lost 7 bases and 4 bases, there was a span of 17 bases. This CDR3 spans 15 amino acids. DNA of the CDR3: TGTGCCAGCATCCCGCGACTACCGATGTACAATGAGCAGTTCTTC. Translation gives CASIPRLPMYNEQFF. The whole variable domain, remainder taken from reference TRBV7-8 and TRBJ2-1, is GAGVSQSPRYKVAKRGQDVALRCDPISGHVSLFWYQQALGQGPEFLTYFQNEAQLDKSGLPSDRFFAERPEGSVSTLKIQRTQQEDSAVYLCASIPRLPMYNEQFFGPGTRLTVL.

This clonotype came up many times. J is TRBJ2-1 and V is TRBV24-1; no clear D gene. The CDR3 sequence is 12 residues long. Germline V lookup: CDR1 KGHDR, CDR2 SFDVKD. With 3 bases removed from V and 4 bases from J, the gap between germline ends came to 3 bases. CDR3 residues: CATSDTYNEQFF. CDR3 bases: TGTGCCACCAGTGATACTTACAATGAGCAGTTCTTC.

Worth noting for this clonotype: A far more abundant clone sits one base away, making this likely a read error. The chain recombines TRBV6-5 with TRBJ1-5; 8 bases agree with TRBD1. Looked up from germline, CDR1 is MNHEY and CDR2 is SVGAGI. This CDR3 is 14 amino acids long. V lost 2 bases and J lost 6; bases outside the gene matches: 3. In nucleotides, the CDR3 is TGTGCCAGCAGTTACGCCACAGGGGGTCAGCCCCAGCATTTT. Its protein product is CASSYATGGQPQHF.

Notes on this clonotype: The CDR3 carries no conserved terminal phenylalanine or tryptophan, so it likely arises from a read error. The gene calls are TRBV28 and TRBJ1-5, with D tentatively TRBD1 (6 bases). CDR1 is MDHEN and CDR2 is SYDVKM in the germline V gene. CDR3 length equals 15 residues. The CDR3 sequence: CASVFSGTHDHPQHL. CDR3 coding DNA: TGTGCCAGCGTATTCTCCGGGACACACGATCATCCCCAGCATTTG.

This clonotype has at least ten counts. V gene TRBV5-1 combines with J gene TRBJ2-1; D not resolved. The V end lost 4 bases, the J end lost 5 bases, and 16 bases lay between the germline ends. The CDR3 length is 15 residues. Germline loops: CDR1 SGHRS, CDR2 YFSETQ. The CDR3 DNA is TGCGCCAGCAGCCCCGGAACCAGGAAGGACAATGAGCAGTTCTTC. This codes for CASSPGTRKDNEQFF.

This clonotype has a single count. Germline is not matched at one junction end, which may reflect a read error. This chain uses TRBV24-1 with TRBJ2-1; 7 bases match TRBD2. From germline, CDR1 is KGHDR and CDR2 SFDVKD. There are 16 residues in the CDR3. CDR3: CATSGGRGDGYNVQFF. The DNA for the CDR3 is TGTGCCACCAGTGGAGGTCGGGGGGACGGCTACAATGTGCAGTTCTTC.

The sample holds many counts of this clonotype. The CDR3 DNA reads TGTGCCACTCAGAGGGGGGTCGTGGGCTACGAGCAGTACTTC. Its protein is CATQRGVVGYEQYF. The chain couples TRBV6-1 to TRBJ2-7; D possibly uses TRBD1 or TRBD2 (6 bases each). CDR1 and CDR2 (germline): MNHNS, SASEGT. CDR3 size: 14 residues. V lost 10 bases, J lost 3 bases, and 19 bases lay in between.

The genes are TRBV12-3 or TRBV12-4 and TRBJ2-1; D call uncertain. V was clipped by 3 bases and J by 9 bases, with 6 bases between them. This CDR3 has 11 amino acids. The CDR3 region is CASSFVPEQFF. As DNA, the CDR3 is TGTGCCAGCAGTTTCGTTCCTGAGCAGTTCTTC.

This clonotype was counted at least ten times. The chain employs TRBV5-6 and TRBJ1-3; D uncertain. This CDR3 contains 15 residues. V was pared by 0 bases and J by 0 bases, with 7 bases between. The germline CDR1 and CDR2 sequences are SGHDT and YYEEEE. CDR3 in amino acids: CASSLDGISGNTIYF. For the CDR3, the DNA is TGTGCCAGCAGCTTGGATGGGATCTCTGGAAACACCATATATTTT. Combining the CDR3 with reference TRBV5-6 and TRBJ1-3 gives the whole variable domain DAGVTQSPTHLIKTRGQQVTLRCSPKSGHDTVSWYQQALGQGPQFIFQYYEEEERQRGNFPDRFSGHQFPNYSSELNVNALLLGDSALYLCASSLDGISGNTIYFGEGSWLTVV.

Many counts were recorded for this clonotype. The chain joins TRBV20-1 to TRBJ2-7; 7 bases agree with TRBD1. This CDR3 spans 14 amino acids. The ends lost 3 bases at V and 4 bases at J; junction bases unmatched: 9. Germline-derived CDR1 and CDR2 are DFQATT and SNEGSKA (reference sequence). This chain's CDR3 is CSASSGQGEYEQYF. The CDR3, as DNA: TGCAGTGCTAGTAGTGGGCAGGGGGAATACGAGCAGTACTTC.

This clonotype was seen many times. The rearrangement links TRBV20-1 to TRBJ2-1; 8 bases line up with TRBD2. This CDR3 is built from 15 residues. CDR1 is DFQATT, CDR2 SNEGSKA, per germline (reference sequence). V lost 2 bases and J lost 2; bases outside the gene matches: 5. The CDR3 reads CSARPTSGAYNEQFF. As DNA, the CDR3 is TGCAGTGCTAGACCTACTAGCGGTGCCTACAATGAGCAGTTCTTC.

This clonotype was observed a handful of times. The chain employs TRBV6-5 and TRBJ2-3; 10 bases are shared with TRBD2. The germline V gene has CDR1 MNHEY and CDR2 SVGAGI. The CDR3 runs 16 residues. Trimming removed 0 bases from V and 6 bases from J; junction bases left unmatched: 6. The CDR3 here is CASSYSGTSEWDTQYF. The CDR3, as DNA: TGTGCCAGCAGTTACTCCGGGACTAGCGAGTGGGATACGCAGTATTTT.

Notes on this clonotype: Mismatch with germline at one junction end may stem from a read error. The CDR3 here is CAGSSPSTGLVGNTIYF. CDR3 DNA sequence: TGTGCCGGCAGCTCACCCTCCACAGGGCTTGTTGGAAACACCATATATTTT. The V call is TRBV28, the J call TRBJ1-3; tentative D call: TRBD1 (6 bases). Germline CDR1 reads MDHEN; CDR2 reads SYDVKM. The CDR3 has 17 amino acids.

With regard to this clonotype: This could be a read error, since a much larger clone is one nucleotide away. The chain combines TRBV19 with TRBJ2-2; D is undetermined. There are 14 residues in the CDR3. The germline V gene has CDR1 LNHDA and CDR2 SQIVND (reference sequence). The CDR3 bases are TGTGCCATTAGTATACAGTCGAACATCGGGGAGCTGTTTTTT. Translation: CAISIQSNIGELFF. The full variable domain, completed using reference TRBV19 and TRBJ2-2, is DGGITQSPKYLFRKEGQNVTLSCEQNLNHDAMYWYRQDPGQGLRLIYYSQIVNDFQKGDIAEGYSVSREKKESFPLTVTSAQKNPTAFYLCAISIQSNIGELFFGEGSRLTVL.

This clonotype was seen many times. The rearrangement uses TRBV7-9 and TRBJ2-3, with 7 bases lining up with TRBD2. Germline V gives CDR1 SEHNR, CDR2 FQNEAQ (reference sequence). Trimming took 1 base from V and 4 from J; bases not matched to a gene: 5. This CDR3 has 15 amino acids. The CDR3 nucleotides read TGTGCCAGCAGCTTAGGGGGGACTACCTCAGATACGCAGTATTTT. Translating it yields CASSLGGTTSDTQYF.

This clonotype has ten or more counts. The chain has TRBV4-2 and TRBJ2-7, with 12 bases lining up with TRBD1. Trimming at V came to 5 bases and at J to 4 bases, leaving 6 bases not matched to a gene. This CDR3 has 15 residues. CDR1 and CDR2 from the germline V gene are LGHNA and YNFKEQ. The DNA for the CDR3 is TGTGCCAGCAGCGACCGGGACAGGGGGCGATACGAGCAGTACTTC. Translating it yields CASSDRDRGRYEQYF.

This clonotype was observed many times. The CDR3, as DNA: TGTGCCAGCACCTCAGGGGGGCAAATTAGCTCCTACAATGAGCAGTTCTTC. The encoded protein is CASTSGGQISSYNEQFF. The chain uses TRBV28 and TRBJ2-1, with a tentative D call TRBD1 (7 bases). This CDR3 is 17 amino acids long. The germline V and J ends were trimmed by 7 bases and 0 bases, with 19 bases remaining between them. Germline V gene sequence: CDR1 MDHEN, CDR2 SYDVKM.

In its sample, this clonotype ranks as medium-sized. The chain combines TRBV3-1 with TRBJ2-1, with D possibly matching TRBD2 (5 bases). Trimming took off 1 base at V and 6 bases at J, with 10 bases between the two ends. The CDR3 is 14 residues long. CDR1 and CDR2 (germline): LGHDT, YNNKEL (reference sequence). DNA of the CDR3: TGTGCCAGCAGCCAAGGGACTTATCTCAATGAGCAGTTCTTC. Protein sequence: CASSQGTYLNEQFF.

This clonotype was detected ten times or more. This chain joins TRBV2 and TRBJ1-1, with D unclear. Trimming shortened V by 6 bases and J by 6 bases, and 14 bases separated the two germline ends. This CDR3 spans 13 amino acids. Germline V gene data show CDR1 as SNHLY and CDR2 as FYNNEI. DNA for the CDR3: TGTGCCAGCAGCAAAACGGTGAGCGCTGAAGCTTTCTTT. It specifies CASSKTVSAEAFF.

Of note for this clonotype: One end of the junction is discordant with germline, which a read error may explain. V gene TRBV24-1 combines with J gene TRBJ2-3; tentatively, D is TRBD1 (6 bases). Germline-derived CDR1 and CDR2 are KGHDR and SFDVKD. CDR3 size: 17 residues. CDR3 bases: TGTGCCACCAGTGACCGCCCCGGTACAGGGTATGGGGATACGCGGTATTTT. This sequence encodes CATSDRPGTGYGDTRYF.

This clonotype occurred many times. CDR3 coding DNA: TGTGCCAATCGACGGAGTCAGAACACTGAAGCTTTCTTT. Its protein is CANRRSQNTEAFF. The chain links TRBV2 to TRBJ1-1; D is unclear. Per the germline V gene, CDR1 is SNHLY and CDR2 is FYNNEI. V was trimmed by 10 bases and J by 1 base, leaving 13 bases between them. This CDR3 has 13 amino acids.

This clonotype showed up many times. V gene TRBV4-2 combines with J gene TRBJ2-2; 8 bases fit TRBD1. The ends lost 4 bases at V and 6 bases at J; junction bases unmatched: 4. This CDR3 is built from 14 residues. In germline, CDR1 is LGHNA, CDR2 YNFKEQ. The CDR3 DNA sequence: TGTGCCAGCAGCCTAAAACAGGGGGCCGGGGAGCTGTTTTTT. It encodes CASSLKQGAGELFF.

In this sample, this clonotype turned up many times. The chain couples TRBV7-9 to TRBJ1-4; the match to TRBD1 covers 7 bases. With 4 bases clipped from V and 3 bases from J, the junction kept 8 bases outside the gene matches. This CDR3 has 16 amino acids. Germline loops: CDR1 SEHNR, CDR2 FQNEAQ (reference sequence). The CDR3 region is CASSSLGDRANEKLFF. In DNA, the CDR3 is TGTGCCAGCAGCTCGCTTGGGGACAGAGCTAATGAAAAACTGTTTTTT.

The rearrangement uses TRBV6-1 and TRBJ2-4; TRBD1 might be the D (6 bases). Deletions cut 6 bases from V and 2 bases from J, with 17 bases between. Germline CDR1 reads MNHNS; CDR2 reads SASEGT. The CDR3 totals 16 residues. The CDR3 nucleotides read TGTGCCAGCAGCCCAACAGGGATGTCTTCCAAAAACATTCAGTACTTC. It specifies CASSPTGMSSKNIQYF.

This clonotype was seen at least ten times. The rearrangement joins TRBV28 to TRBJ2-3; possibly TRBD2 for D (5 bases). Germline CDR1 and CDR2: MDHEN and SYDVKM. This CDR3 comprises 15 residues. The V gene lost 6 bases and the J gene lost 7 bases, with 20 bases spanning the gap. CDR3: CASSFGVEVLNTQYF. CDR3 sequence (DNA): TGTGCCAGCAGCTTCGGGGTTGAAGTATTGAATACGCAGTATTTT.

This clonotype was seen repeatedly, ten times or more. The chain carries TRBV20-1 and TRBJ1-3; D perhaps matches TRBD1 (5 bases). V was trimmed by 5 bases and J by 0 bases, leaving 17 bases between them. This CDR3 has 16 residues. Germline CDR1 DFQATT, CDR2 SNEGSKA (reference sequence). The CDR3 bases are TGCAGTGCTGGGAGACGGGGCTTTAGCTCTGGAAACACCATATATTTT. This sequence encodes CSAGRRGFSSGNTIYF.

This clonotype was picked up many times. The chain joins TRBV30 to TRBJ1-3; the D is unclear. Per the germline V gene, CDR1 is GTSNPN and CDR2 is SVGIG (reference sequence). The CDR3 has 14 residues. The ends were cut back, 1 base at V and 2 bases at J, with 9 bases in the middle. The chain's CDR3 is CAWSGWSPGNTIYF. Written as DNA, the CDR3 is TGTGCCTGGAGTGGTTGGAGTCCTGGAAACACCATATATTTT.

The CDR3 sequence: CASSPLAGPLHF. In nucleotides, the CDR3 is TGTGCCAGCAGCCCCCTGGCGGGGCCCCTCCACTTT. V is TRBV6-1 and J is TRBJ1-6; D ambiguous. Germline V gene sequence: CDR1 MNHNS, CDR2 SASEGT. There are 12 residues in the CDR3. V shed 6 bases and J shed 13 bases, with 13 bases lying between them.